The following is a TCR beta chain sequence with its context. The data were taken from a study of blood T cell repertoires in COVID-19. Study details: COVID-19 samples, acute and convalescent, were from the United States, Italy and Spain. Sources were T cells, B-cell-depleted T cells, or PBMCs; the material itself was cDNA or gDNA.

The germline CDR1 and CDR2 sequences are MNHNS and SASEGT. With 2 bases removed from V and 13 bases from J, the gap between germline ends came to 23 bases. The CDR3 runs 15 residues. Original data processing: Using reference gene primer amplification, nucleated cell counts were estimated. Clones were read by immunoSEQ multiplex PCR, and TCRdb kept only the in-frame ones, dropping some. V and J calls and clone size are as listed in that table; D and trimming were resolved from the DNA. There are around 75,000 clones in the sample; roughly 86% occur only once, and 3% to 5% lies in the top ten. The specimen sequenced was peripheral blood. J is TRBJ1-2 and V is TRBV6-1; possible D gene TRBD1, 5 bases. This TCR was recovered from a man aged 65 to 85 with active COVID-19. CDR3 sequence (DNA): TGTGCCAGCAGTGAAATGGGGGGGGACGGCCAAGGGCTCACCTTC. It yields the protein CASSEMGGDGQGLTF.